This passage covers 6 T cell receptor beta chains from one sample sequenced in a study of CD8 T cells in ankylosing spondylitis. TCRdb reprocessed the 5' RACE reads via MiXCR and lists one record per CDR3 protein. The top ten hold over 20% of the sample, which has roughly 220,000 distinct CDR3 sequences, over 9.5% seen once. Sequencing was carried out using blood, either unsorted or a sorted T cell fraction (not recorded which). These receptors were collected from a male donor with ankylosing spondylitis or in good health (not recorded which).

This clonotype came up a few times. The CDR3 sequence is CASSSGRPNQPQHF. CDR3 sequence (DNA): TGTGCCAGCAGCTCCGGACGGCCCAATCAGCCCCAGCATTTT. The V call is TRBV7-2, the J call TRBJ1-5, with D hard to call. The CDR3 length is 14 residues. Trimming removed 4 bases from V and 3 bases from J, with 10 bases in between. The V gene's germline CDR1 is SGHTA and CDR2 FQGNSA.

This clonotype was picked up a small number of times. The chain couples TRBV12-3 or TRBV12-4 to TRBJ1-6; weak D call: TRBD1 (6 bases). This CDR3 contains 12 residues. With 7 bases removed from V and 9 bases from J, the gap between germline ends came to 10 bases. The CDR3 DNA is TGTGCCAGCAAGAAGGGGGTTTCACCCCTCCACTTT. Protein: CASKKGVSPLHF.

This clonotype was found many times. This sequence joins TRBV3-1 and TRBJ2-1, with 15 bases identical to TRBD2. With 4 bases clipped from V and 7 bases from J, the junction kept 2 bases outside the gene matches. Germline assignment: CDR1 LGHDT and CDR2 YNNKEL (reference sequence). The CDR3 has 15 residues. The CDR3: CASSPGTSGGNEQFF. As DNA, the CDR3 is TGTGCCAGCAGCCCCGGGACTAGCGGGGGGAATGAGCAGTTCTTC.

V and J are TRBV27 and TRBJ1-6, with a tentative D call TRBD1 (6 bases). CDR3 size: 13 residues. Germline-derived CDR1 and CDR2 are MNHEY and SMNVEV (reference sequence). V was clipped by 8 bases and J by 13 bases, with 18 bases between them. The CDR3 here is CASAEAEGVPLHF. CDR3 bases: TGTGCCAGCGCCGAGGCTGAGGGGGTCCCCCTCCACTTT.

The table lists this clonotype with many counts. The rearrangement uses TRBV7-2 and TRBJ1-6, with D perhaps matching TRBD1 (6 bases). CDR3 size: 16 residues. Germline V gives CDR1 SGHTA, CDR2 FQGNSA. V was cut by 5 bases and J by 5 bases, with 16 bases left in between. CDR3 nucleotides: TGTGCCAGCAGCGTTCGGGGGCAACGGGATAATTCACCCCTCCACTTT. It translates to CASSVRGQRDNSPLHF. The full variable domain, its missing parts supplied by reference TRBV7-2 and TRBJ1-6, is GAGVSQSPSNKVTEKGKDVELRCDPISGHTALYWYRQSLGQGLEFLIYFQGNSAPDKSGLPSDRFSAERTGGSVSTLTIQRTQQEDSAVYLCASSVRGQRDNSPLHFGNGTRLTVT.

This clonotype appeared a few times. An end of the junction does not agree with germline; a read error may underlie this. This chain uses TRBV7-7 with TRBJ2-7; 9 bases line up with TRBD1. The germline V gene has CDR1 SSHAT and CDR2 FNYEAQ (reference sequence). This CDR3 is 13 amino acids long. As DNA, the CDR3 is TGTGCTAGCAGCCGGGACAGGGACAGCGAGCAGTACTTC. Amino acids: CASSRDRDSEQYF.